This entry lists 26 T cell receptor beta chains sequenced from one sample in a study of blood T cell repertoires in COVID-19. TCRdb's table, derived via immunoSEQ multiplex PCR, lists solely in-frame clones and lacks some. The sample holds approximately 130,000 clones, 80% to 90% seen once. The source material was peripheral blood. The origin of the receptors is a man aged 70-80 years with active or convalescent COVID-19.

This clone was found once. Distinct nucleotide sequences in the sample also encode this CDR3. This CDR3 reads CSVSQGDYGYTF. The CDR3 DNA sequence: TGCAGCGTTAGTCAGGGTGACTATGGCTACACCTTC. V is TRBV29-1 and J is TRBJ1-2, with D possibly being TRBD1 (5 bases). V lost 5 bases, J lost 3 bases, and 10 bases lay in between. Germline V lookup: CDR1 SQVTM, CDR2 ANQGSEA. CDR3 size: 12 residues.

The V and J genes are TRBV28 and TRBJ1-2; 10 bases align to TRBD1. J gave up 8 bases and V 6 bases, and 12 bases lay outside the gene matches. This CDR3 has 15 amino acids. Germline assignment: CDR1 MDHEN and CDR2 SYDVKM. Here the CDR3 reads CASSSPGTGVWGYTF. CDR3 nucleotide sequence: TGTGCCAGCAGCTCCCCCGGGACAGGGGTTTGGGGCTACACCTTC.

V and J are TRBV7-2 and TRBJ2-7; 12 bases align to TRBD2. This CDR3 has 16 amino acids. CDR1 is SGHTA and CDR2 is FQGNSA in the germline V gene. The V gene end was trimmed by 5 bases and the J gene end by 5 bases; junction bases not matched to a gene: 10. The CDR3 nucleotides are TGTGCCAGCAGCCCCCTGACTAGCGGGAGTTTCCACGAGCAGTACTTC. This gives the protein CASSPLTSGSFHEQYF.

The V gene is TRBV5-5, the J gene TRBJ2-1, with D possibly being TRBD1 (5 bases). The germline V and J ends were trimmed by 6 bases and 3 bases, with 16 bases remaining between them. CDR1 and CDR2 (germline): SGHKS, YYEKEE (reference sequence). CDR3 size: 15 residues. CDR3 in amino acids: CASTPGLSFYNEQFF. The CDR3 DNA reads TGTGCCAGCACCCCAGGGCTATCCTTCTACAATGAGCAGTTCTTC.

This clone has just one count. The chain joins TRBV9 to TRBJ2-7, with a weak D call TRBD2 (6 bases). Germline CDR1 is SGDLS and CDR2 is YYNGEE. V lost 0 bases, J lost 0 bases, and 7 bases lay in between. The CDR3 totals 14 residues. CDR3 coding DNA: TGTGCCAGCAGCGTAGTAGCGGCCTCCTACGAGCAGTACTTC. It translates to CASSVVAASYEQYF.

In this sample, this clone turned up once. The chain joins TRBV5-1 to TRBJ2-7; 8 bases are shared with TRBD2. The CDR3 contains 18 residues. From germline, CDR1 is SGHRS and CDR2 YFSETQ. V was clipped by 7 bases and J by 1 base; unmatched bases: 19. Here the CDR3 reads CASRLDPESGSRSYEQYF. CDR3 nucleotides: TGCGCCAGCCGTCTCGACCCGGAAAGCGGGAGCCGTTCCTACGAGCAGTACTTC. The variable domain in full, completed from reference TRBV5-1 and TRBJ2-7, reads KAGVTQTPRYLIKTRGQQVTLSCSPISGHRSVSWYQQTPGQGLQFLFEYFSETQRNKGNFPGRFSGRQFSNSRSEMNVSTLELGDSALYLCASRLDPESGSRSYEQYFGPGTRLTVT.

The V gene is TRBV6-6, the J gene TRBJ1-2; D is unclear. V lost 7 bases, J lost 2 bases, and 20 bases lay in between. CDR3 length equals 16 residues. Germline V gene data show CDR1 as MNHNY and CDR2 as SVGAGI (reference sequence). CDR3: CASIHRYQRENYGYTF. CDR3 bases: TGTGCCAGCATTCATCGATACCAGCGAGAGAACTATGGCTACACCTTC.

V gene TRBV7-9 combines with J gene TRBJ1-2, with TRBD1 matching over 11 bases. This CDR3 spans 15 amino acids. Germline values: CDR1 SEHNR, CDR2 FQNEAQ (reference sequence). With V trimmed by 1 base and J by 8 bases, 6 bases remained unmatched. DNA for the CDR3: TGTGCCAGCAGCTTAGGAGGGACAGGGGGGAACGGCTACACCTTC. It encodes CASSLGGTGGNGYTF.

The V call is TRBV9, the J call TRBJ2-5, with 7 bases lining up with TRBD2. The J segment lost 2 bases and the V segment lost 4 bases, leaving 11 bases of the junction unmatched. In germline, CDR1 is SGDLS, CDR2 YYNGEE. The length of the CDR3 is 16 residues. This CDR3 is CASSPRPPSGQETQYF. DNA of the CDR3: TGTGCCAGCAGCCCCCGCCCCCCTAGCGGACAAGAGACCCAGTACTTC.

This rearrangement joins TRBV28 to TRBJ1-2, with a weak D call TRBD1 (5 bases). CDR3 size: 14 residues. Germline loops: CDR1 MDHEN, CDR2 SYDVKM. Trimming took 4 bases from V and 5 from J, leaving 14 bases between them. The CDR3 sequence is CASSSRQPSYGYTF. The CDR3 nucleotides read TGTGCCAGCAGTTCTAGACAGCCATCTTATGGCTACACCTTC.

The chain links TRBV27 to TRBJ2-7; no reliable D call. The V gene lost 2 bases and the J gene lost 2 bases, with 13 bases spanning the gap. The CDR3 runs to 15 residues. Germline values: CDR1 MNHEY, CDR2 SMNVEV (reference sequence). This CDR3 reads CASSLRSGGPYEQYF. Here the CDR3 DNA reads TGTGCCAGCAGTTTACGGTCAGGTGGCCCCTACGAGCAGTACTTC.

V gene TRBV10-3 combines with J gene TRBJ2-1; 11 nucleotides match TRBD2. The V and J ends lost 7 bases and 9 bases, in that order; junction bases with no gene match: 8. Germline CDR1 is ENHRY and CDR2 is SYGVKD. CDR3 length equals 14 residues. The CDR3 protein is CAITVAGGDGEQFF. The DNA of the CDR3 is TGTGCCATCACTGTAGCGGGAGGGGATGGTGAGCAGTTCTTC.

This chain joins TRBV7-9 and TRBJ1-3; 8 bases are a match to TRBD1. This CDR3 comprises 14 residues. Per the germline V gene, CDR1 is SEHNR and CDR2 is FQNEAQ (reference sequence). The V segment lost 4 bases and the J segment 5 bases; nucleotides outside the gene matches: 4. The CDR3 DNA is TGTGCCAGCAGCTCGGGACAGGCTAGAAACACCATATATTTT. Its protein product is CASSSGQARNTIYF.

The rearrangement joins TRBV7-9 to TRBJ1-5, with unresolved D. Germline lookup yields CDR1 SEHNR and CDR2 FQNEAQ (reference sequence). CDR3 length: 15 residues. V gave up 4 bases and J gave up 3 bases, with 13 bases separating them. In nucleotides, the CDR3 is TGTGCCAGCAGCTCCCTTGAGGGTTCCAATCAGCCCCAGCATTTT. Its protein is CASSSLEGSNQPQHF. Supplemented by reference TRBV7-9 and TRBJ1-5, the full variable domain reads DTGVSQNPRHKITKRGQNVTFRCDPISEHNRLYWYRQTLGQGPEFLTYFQNEAQLEKSRLLSDRFSAERPKGSFSTLEIQRTEQGDSAMYLCASSSLEGSNQPQHFGDGTRLSIL.

The chain couples TRBV27 to TRBJ2-1; TRBD2 agrees at 7 bases. CDR1 and CDR2 from the germline V gene are MNHEY and SMNVEV (reference sequence). This CDR3 has 14 amino acids. The ends lost 3 bases at V and 5 bases at J; junction bases unmatched: 4. The CDR3 here is CASSFTLANNEQFF. CDR3 coding DNA: TGTGCCAGCAGTTTTACACTAGCGAACAATGAGCAGTTCTTC.

The chain couples TRBV27 to TRBJ1-6, with 7 bases matching TRBD1. Trimming removed 1 base from V and 5 bases from J; junction bases left unmatched: 8. Germline CDR1 reads MNHEY; CDR2 reads SMNVEV (reference sequence). The CDR3 sequence is 17 residues long. The CDR3 nucleotides read TGTGCCAGCAGTTTATATTCCGGGACAGTAAATAATTCACCCCTCCACTTT. As protein: CASSLYSGTVNNSPLHF.

This clone was picked up a small number of times. The rearrangement links TRBV24-1 to TRBJ2-5; D possibly corresponds to TRBD2 (5 bases). V lost 5 bases, J lost 2 bases, and 20 bases lay in between. There are 17 residues in the CDR3. Germline CDR1 KGHDR, CDR2 SFDVKD. CDR3 amino acids: CATSGRGIHENQETQYF. The CDR3 coding sequence is TGTGCCACCAGTGGTCGAGGGATACACGAAAATCAAGAGACCCAGTACTTC.

This clone was seen once. This chain joins TRBV10-3 and TRBJ2-7, with 7 bases lining up with TRBD1. The V gene's germline CDR1 is ENHRY and CDR2 SYGVKD. J was trimmed by 2 bases and V by 10 bases; bases with no gene match: 11. CDR3 size: 14 residues. CDR3: CATKSGQGAYEQYF. CDR3 nucleotides: TGTGCCACGAAGAGCGGCCAGGGGGCCTACGAGCAGTACTTC.

The rearrangement uses TRBV24-1 and TRBJ2-7; 7 positions match TRBD1. The CDR3 length is 16 residues. J gave up 3 bases and V 3 bases, and 10 bases lay outside the gene matches. Germline V gene sequence: CDR1 KGHDR, CDR2 SFDVKD. The CDR3 DNA sequence: TGTGCCACCAGTGATCGACAGGGTTCACAACTCTACGAGCAGTACTTC. This codes for CATSDRQGSQLYEQYF.

Concerning this clone: Distinct nucleotide sequences in the sample also encode this CDR3. The chain has TRBV7-8 and TRBJ1-2, with D hard to call. The CDR3 has 15 residues. V lost 1 base and J lost 0, with 9 bases in between. Germline V gene lookup returns CDR1 SGHVS and CDR2 FQNEAQ. CDR3 residues: CASSLVPGSNYGYTF. CDR3 in DNA: TGTGCCAGCAGCTTAGTCCCGGGTTCTAACTATGGCTACACCTTC.

The genes are TRBV19 and TRBJ1-5; 8 bases fit TRBD1. V trimming: 0 bases; J trimming: 3 bases; junction bases outside the gene matches: 1. Germline-derived CDR1 and CDR2 are LNHDA and SQIVND (reference sequence). The CDR3 is 15 amino acids. The CDR3 nucleotides read TGTGCCAGTAGTATAGAGGACAGGGACAATCAGCCCCAGCATTTT. Translated, it gives CASSIEDRDNQPQHF. The complete variable domain, with remaining parts taken from reference TRBV19 and TRBJ1-5, reads DGGITQSPKYLFRKEGQNVTLSCEQNLNHDAMYWYRQDPGQGLRLIYYSQIVNDFQKGDIAEGYSVSREKKESFPLTVTSAQKNPTAFYLCASSIEDRDNQPQHFGDGTRLSIL.

The gene calls are TRBV9 and TRBJ1-5, with D perhaps matching TRBD1 (5 bases). The CDR3 runs to 15 residues. CDR1 is SGDLS, CDR2 YYNGEE, per germline. V was pared by 1 base and J by 0 bases, with 8 bases between. The chain's CDR3 is CASSVSQDSNQPQHF. The CDR3 nucleotides are TGTGCCAGCAGCGTATCACAGGATAGCAATCAGCCCCAGCATTTT.

The rearrangement uses TRBV27 and TRBJ2-3; D might be TRBD2 (6 bases). V gave up 2 bases and J gave up 6 bases, with 21 bases separating them. Germline V lookup: CDR1 MNHEY, CDR2 SMNVEV (reference sequence). The CDR3 consists of 17 residues. CDR3 in DNA: TGTGCCAGCAGTTTAAAGGGTAGCGGTTTATTTCTGGATACGCAGTATTTT. Its protein product is CASSLKGSGLFLDTQYF.

The chain employs TRBV15 and TRBJ2-6; tentatively, D is TRBD1 (5 bases). Looked up from germline, CDR1 is LNHNV and CDR2 is YYDKDF (reference sequence). The V and J ends lost 8 bases and 2 bases respectively, with 13 bases between them. The length of the CDR3 is 15 residues. This chain's CDR3 is CATGADRTGANVLTF. In DNA form, the CDR3 reads TGTGCCACCGGGGCTGACAGAACTGGGGCCAACGTCCTGACTTTC. Looking up the rest from reference TRBV15 and TRBJ2-6 gives the full variable domain: DAMVIQNPRYQVTQFGKPVTLSCSQTLNHNVMYWYQQKSSQAPKLLFHYYDKDFNNEADTPDNFQSRRPNTSFCFLDIRSPGLGDTAMYLCATGADRTGANVLTFGAGSRLTVL.

The V call is TRBV28, the J call TRBJ1-4, with TRBD1 matching over 8 bases. The germline CDR1 and CDR2 sequences are MDHEN and SYDVKM. After removal of 6 bases from V and 8 bases from J, the junction contained 11 bases not matched to a gene. The CDR3 extends over 15 amino acids. As DNA, the CDR3 is TGTGCCAGCAGCTACGACAGGGGCGTGGGGGAAAAACTGTTTTTT. Translating it yields CASSYDRGVGEKLFF.

This sequence joins TRBV9 and TRBJ2-5; a weak D match, TRBD1 (5 bases). Germline-derived CDR1 and CDR2 are SGDLS and YYNGEE. CDR3 length: 14 residues. The V and J ends lost 0 bases and 3 bases respectively, with 9 bases between them. In DNA form, the CDR3 reads TGTGCCAGCAGCGTAGGTGTGACAGAAGAGACCCAGTACTTC. It specifies CASSVGVTEETQYF.